This T cell receptor (beta chain) comes out of a study of OX40 agonist ivuxolimab in advanced cancers. Study-wide background: Partial responses, seen in three patients, involved one hepatocellular carcinoma and two cutaneous melanomas. Overall study findings and caveats: Antigens targeted by the expanded peripheral T cells were not determined.

The CDR3 has 14 amino acids. V lost 7 bases, J lost 6 bases, and 18 bases lay in between. From germline, CDR1 is LNHDA and CDR2 SQIVND (reference sequence). Profiling relied on immunoSEQ multiplex PCR, and the TCRdb table lists in-frame clones only, not all of them. Among roughly 70,000 clones, roughly 80% were seen once, and the ten largest hold roughly 5.2%. About this clone itself: Its antigen is as yet unknown.

The sequenced sample was CD4+ or CD8+ T cells sorted from blood, obtained in a trial of the OX40 agonist ivuxolimab. This chain uses TRBV19 with TRBJ1-2, with D tentatively TRBD1 (6 bases). The sequence was obtained from an adult with an advanced solid tumor such as melanoma, head and neck, liver or kidney cancer. The CDR3 sequence: CASIDGGRGDGYTF. The CDR3 coding sequence is TGTGCCAGTATCGATGGGGGCCGAGGGGATGGCTACACCTTC.